This T cell receptor (beta chain) comes out of a study of vaccination and CD4 T cells after COVID-19. About the study: Taking of post-vaccine samples occurred a median about 72 days after dose two (range 14 to 241).

The study's findings and limits: A median around 90% of convalescent patients' SARS-CoV-2-reactive clones emerged only after vaccination.

In regard to this clonotype: Its antigen is undetermined.

Specified time point: late sampling 161 to 241 days after vaccination in three convalescent patients. Treatment here: roughly 10-day PBMC culture with coronavirus spike peptide pools or control peptides (ViraFEST assay). Antigen-specific T cell expansion with peptide pools preceded TCR sequencing in the ViraFEST approach. An Oncomine TCR Beta short-read assay was used to sequence the DNA from cultured CD4+ T cells. TCRdb itself ran the PCR reads through MiXCR, one entry per CDR3 protein. The sample lists more than 20,000 distinct CDR3 sequences, about 40% seen once, with around 4.1% in the top ten. The CDR3 contains 14 residues. V was clipped by 5 bases and J by 5 bases; unmatched bases: 7. Germline CDR1 is SEHNR and CDR2 is FQNEAQ (reference sequence).

The J gene is TRBJ2-5, the V gene TRBV7-9; 8 nucleotides match TRBD2. Here the sequenced sample was CD4+ T cells from blood, cultured in vitro, taken about 7 months after SARS-CoV-2 vaccination. The TCR comes from a human donor who had recovered from COVID-19. In nucleotides, the CDR3 is TGTGCCAGCAGCGGAGCGGGAGTTATTGAGACCCAGTACTTC. Translation gives CASSGAGVIETQYF.